The entry that follows covers one TCR beta chain sequence. This sample was included in a study of blood T cell repertoires in COVID-19. Across the whole study: Sites across the United States, Italy and Spain contributed samples from acute and convalescent COVID-19. T cells, B-cell-depleted T cells, or PBMCs provided the cDNA or gDNA that served as material.

In the original analysis: Estimation of nucleated cell counts was performed using reference gene primer amplification. Sequenced by immunoSEQ multiplex PCR; TCRdb stores in-frame clones only, minus some. From that table come the V and J calls and clone size; the DNA was used to work out D and trimming. The table shows approximately 250,000 clones, with over 70% occurring only once. Followed longitudinally, the Seattle patients had been enrolled during active infection. Between the trimmed V and J ends, which lost 6 bases and 1 base, there was a span of 13 bases. The CDR3 is 15 residues long. Germline CDR1 and CDR2: ENHRY and SYGVKD.

The sequencing sample was made of peripheral blood. V is TRBV10-3 and J is TRBJ1-5; weak D call: TRBD1 (5 bases). The sequence came from an older woman with COVID-19, enrolled during active disease. DNA of the CDR3: TGTGCCATCAGGAATTCAGGGCGAAGCAATCAGCCCCAGCATTTT. It specifies CAIRNSGRSNQPQHF.